Listed below are T cell receptor beta chains from one sample, sequenced in a study of spatial heterogeneity in lung cancer. TCRdb reprocessed the 5' RACE reads via MiXCR and lists one record per CDR3 protein. The data contain under 30,000 distinct CDR3 sequences, about 3.5% of them singletons. Here the sequenced sample was PBMCs, taken at surgery. The receptors here all came from a female donor with early-stage non-small cell lung cancer. The CDR3 runs from the conserved cysteine through the conserved F or W. A D gene is named only where the DNA matches it firmly. Not all rows give a size; the values are once, few, many and, for expanded clones, a class.

J gene | V gene | D gene | clone size | CDR3 DNA | CDR3 protein
TRBJ2-1 | TRBV28 | NA | many | TGTGCCAGCAGTTTATTTAGCGGACGAGGCAATGAGCAGTTCTTC | CASSLFSGRGNEQFF
TRBJ1-1 | TRBV5-1 | NA | many | TGCGCCAGCAGCTTGGCAGGGAGGAACACTGAAGCTTTCTTT | CASSLAGRNTEAFF
TRBJ2-1 | TRBV5-1 | TRBD2 | many | TGCGCCAGCAGCTTAGGGACTAGCGGGAGCTTTTACAATGAGCAGTTCTTC | CASSLGTSGSFYNEQFF
TRBJ2-7 | TRBV14 | NA | many | TGTGCCAGCAGCCAATTTAAGGCGGGCCCCTACGAGCAGTACTTC | CASSQFKAGPYEQYF
TRBJ2-7 | TRBV29-1 | NA | medium-sized | TGCAGCGTTGAGGGCGCCGGCGAGCAGTACTTC | CSVEGAGEQYF
TRBJ2-2 | TRBV5-1 | NA | many | TGCGCCAGCAGCTTGGTACCGGGGAACACCGGGGAGCTGTTTTTT | CASSLVPGNTGELFF
TRBJ2-1 | TRBV9 | TRBD1 | many | TGTGCCAGCAGCGTAGGACAGGGGGCGGTAAATGAGCAGTTCTTC | CASSVGQGAVNEQFF
TRBJ2-7 | TRBV28 | NA | many | TGTGCCAGCAGTAATGATGGGGGGTTTCTCCTCCCGGGGTACGAGCAGTACTTC | CASSNDGGFLLPGYEQYF
TRBJ2-7 | TRBV4-1 | NA | many | TGCGCCAGCAGCCCACCTCAGGGGTACGAGCAGTACTTC | CASSPPQGYEQYF
TRBJ2-1 | TRBV12-3/TRBV12-4 | TRBD2 | many | TGTGCCAGCAGTTTAGTGGGTTGGGGACTAGCGGCGAGCTCCTACAATGAGCAGTTCTTC | CASSLVGWGLAASSYNEQFF
TRBJ2-1 | TRBV4-1 | NA | many | TGCGCCAGCAGCCAAGATGGCAGGGTCGTGTACAATGAGCAGTTCTTC | CASSQDGRVVYNEQFF
TRBJ1-1 | TRBV18 | NA | few | TGTGCCAGCTCGAATGCGGGGTCCCCCAACACTGAAGCTTTCTTT | CASSNAGSPNTEAFF
TRBJ1-2 | TRBV20-1 | NA | many | TGCAGTGCTAGAGATTTTACACTGGGGAACTATGGCTACACCTTC | CSARDFTLGNYGYTF
TRBJ1-3 | TRBV5-1 | NA | many | TGCGCCAGCCAGGGCACGGGGGATGGAAACACCATATATTTT | CASQGTGDGNTIYF
TRBJ2-7 | TRBV7-9 | NA | many | TGTGCCAGCAGCCCCGAGCTTAGGTTGAGTGAGCAGTACTTC | CASSPELRLSEQYF
TRBJ1-2 | TRBV6-6 | NA | many | TGTGCCAGCAGTTACACGGATTCAGATGGCTATGGCTACACCTTC | CASSYTDSDGYGYTF
TRBJ1-5 | TRBV19 | TRBD1 | many | TGTGCCAGTAGTATCCTACAGGGGGGACAGCCCCAGCATTTT | CASSILQGGQPQHF
TRBJ2-3 | TRBV6-1 | NA | NA | TGTGCCAGCAGTGCCAACAGCAATACGCAGTATTTT | CASSANSNTQYF
TRBJ2-1 | TRBV3-1 | TRBD2 | NA | TGTGCCAGCAGCCAGCCTAGCGGGGGAACCTACAATGAGCAGTTCTTC | CASSQPSGGTYNEQFF
TRBJ2-1 | TRBV20-1 | NA | many | TGCAGTGCTAGAGATTTCCGTAGGGGTGAGCAGTTCTTC | CSARDFRRGEQFF
TRBJ2-7 | TRBV12-3/TRBV12-4 | NA | NA | TGTGCCAGCACAGAAGCCTCCAGCGAGCAGTACTTC | CASTEASSEQYF
TRBJ1-1 | TRBV2 | NA | many | TGTGCCAGCAAACTCAGGGAAGGAGGCACTGAAGCTTTCTTT | CASKLREGGTEAFF
TRBJ2-5 | TRBV30 | NA | many | TGTGCCTGGAGTGCGATACTACGGACCCAGTACTTC | CAWSAILRTQYF
TRBJ2-1 | TRBV15 | TRBD2 | many | TGTGCCACCAGCAGAGTGGGGAGTAGCGGGAGGACCTACAATGAGCAGTTCTTC | CATSRVGSSGRTYNEQFF
TRBJ2-3 | TRBV28 | NA | many | TGTGCCAGCAGTCCTCCATTCCTAGCGAGCACAGATACGCAGTATTTT | CASSPPFLASTDTQYF
TRBJ2-2 | TRBV12-3/TRBV12-4 | NA | few | TGTGCCACCAGGGAAGGGCGGAACACCGGGGAGCTGTTTTTT | CATREGRNTGELFF
TRBJ1-3 | TRBV9 | TRBD1 | many | TGTGCCAGCAGCAGGACAGGCGAGCCGCCGGACACCATATATTTT | CASSRTGEPPDTIYF
TRBJ1-1 | TRBV2 | NA | many | TGTGCCAGCAGTGAAGTGGGCGCGAACACTGAAGCTTTCTTT | CASSEVGANTEAFF
TRBJ2-5 | TRBV2 | NA | many | TGTGCCAGCAGTGATGGGCAGGGCGAGACCCAGTACTTC | CASSDGQGETQYF
TRBJ2-7 | TRBV4-1 | NA | many | TGCGCCAGCAGCCAAGATAGGACAGTGTCCTACGAGCAGTACTTC | CASSQDRTVSYEQYF
TRBJ1-5 | TRBV19 | NA | many | TGTGCCAGTAGGTCGACAGCAAATCAGCCCCAGCATTTT | CASRSTANQPQHF
TRBJ2-1 | TRBV6-5 | TRBD1 | many | TGTGCCAGCAGTTACTTAGGGGGCCCCTACAATGAGCAGTTCTTC | CASSYLGGPYNEQFF
TRBJ2-2 | TRBV7-8 | NA | medium-sized | TGTGCCAGCAGCTTAGCGAAGACAGGAACGAACACCGGGGAGCTGTTTTTT | CASSLAKTGTNTGELFF
TRBJ1-5 | TRBV28 | NA | many | TGTGCCAGCAGACTAGAAGGAGGTCAGCCCCAGCATTTT | CASRLEGGQPQHF
TRBJ2-1 | TRBV9 | NA | many | TGTGCCAGAAGACCAGACAGGCGCTCCTACAATGAGCAGTTCTTC | CARRPDRRSYNEQFF
TRBJ1-1 | TRBV19 | TRBD1 | NA | TGTGCCAGTAGCCAACAGGGGGGGACTGAAGCTTTCTTT | CASSQQGGTEAFF
TRBJ1-1 | TRBV5-4 | NA | medium-sized | TGTGCCAGCAGCTCCAGGGGCACTGAAGCTTTCTTT | CASSSRGTEAFF
TRBJ1-6 | TRBV7-9 | NA | medium-sized | TGTGCCAGCAGCCGCCGGGACGGCGATTCACCCCTCCACTTT | CASSRRDGDSPLHF
TRBJ2-2 | TRBV20-1 | TRBD2 | many | TGCAGTGCTCGGACTAGCGGGAGTCGGAAAACCGGGGAGCTGTTTTTT | CSARTSGSRKTGELFF
TRBJ2-1 | TRBV9 | NA | many | TGTGCCAGCAGCAGAACAGGGCTTTCCAATGAGCAGTTCTTC | CASSRTGLSNEQFF
TRBJ2-7 | TRBV11-2 | NA | many | TGTGCCAGCAGCTCCCCGACAGCCACCTACGAGCAGTACTTC | CASSSPTATYEQYF
TRBJ2-7 | TRBV20-1 | NA | many | TGCAGTGCTAGCCCCCTCTACGAGCAGTACTTC | CSASPLYEQYF